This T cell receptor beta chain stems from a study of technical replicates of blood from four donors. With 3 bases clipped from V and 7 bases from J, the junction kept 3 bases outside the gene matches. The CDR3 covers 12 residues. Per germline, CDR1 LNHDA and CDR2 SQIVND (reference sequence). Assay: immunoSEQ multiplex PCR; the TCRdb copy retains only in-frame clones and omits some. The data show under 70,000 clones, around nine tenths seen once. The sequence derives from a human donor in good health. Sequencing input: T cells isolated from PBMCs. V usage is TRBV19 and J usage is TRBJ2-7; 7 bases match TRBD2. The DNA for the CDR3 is TGTGCCAGTAGTATCGGGGGAGGGGAGCAGTACTTC. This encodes CASSIGGGEQYF.